These 12 T cell receptor beta chains were all obtained from the same sample, sequenced in a study of coeliac disease. The repertoire was sequenced with immunoSEQ multiplex PCR; TCRdb's copy has only in-frame clones and lacks some. The profile shows approximately 3,000 clones, about 65% of them singletons. The sequencing input was lymphocytes from the gut lamina propria. The source of these receptors is an elderly man without celiac disease.

This clone was picked up a small number of times. The rearrangement links TRBV11-2 to TRBJ2-2; 8 positions match TRBD2. V lost 1 base, J lost 4 bases, and 2 bases stayed unmatched. The CDR3 is made up of 15 amino acids. CDR1 and CDR2 from the germline V gene are SGHAT and FQNNGV. The DNA for the CDR3 is TGTGCCAGCAGCTTAGTTGCGGGGGGCACCGGGGAGCTGTTTTTT. Translated: CASSLVAGGTGELFF.

A few counts support this clone. The V call is TRBV7-2, the J call TRBJ2-6, with 7 positions matching TRBD1. Trimming removed 1 base from V and 4 bases from J; junction bases left unmatched: 10. CDR3 size: 18 residues. CDR1 is SGHTA and CDR2 is FQGNSA in the germline V gene. Here the CDR3 reads CASSLEGTDPGGANVLTF. The CDR3 nucleotides read TGTGCCAGCAGCTTAGAAGGGACAGACCCCGGCGGGGCCAACGTCCTGACTTTC.

The chain links TRBV5-4 to TRBJ2-3; perhaps TRBD2 as D (5 bases). The CDR3 consists of 12 residues. V was cut by 2 bases and J by 4 bases, with 5 bases left in between. Germline CDR1 reads SGHNT; CDR2 reads YYREEE (reference sequence). CDR3 coding DNA: TGTGCCAGCAGCTTAGCGGCAGATACGCAGTATTTT. Translating it yields CASSLAADTQYF.

The count of this clone is one. The chain uses TRBV6-5 and TRBJ2-7, with 9 bases fitting TRBD1. V lost 5 bases and J lost 12; bases outside the gene matches: 14. This CDR3 comprises 14 residues. Germline V gene data show CDR1 as MNHEY and CDR2 as SVGAGI. DNA of the CDR3: TGTGCCAGCAGTAGCATATTGGGACAGGGTGTTTTGTACGTC. This encodes CASSSILGQGVLYV.

The rearrangement joins TRBV9 to TRBJ2-5, with TRBD1 matching over 9 bases. Trimming at V came to 4 bases and at J to 2 bases, leaving 15 bases not matched to a gene. Germline values: CDR1 SGDLS, CDR2 YYNGEE. The CDR3 length is 18 residues. CDR3 DNA: TGTGCCAGCAGCTTCCGAGCACCGGGACAGGGTGGTCAAGAGACCCAGTACTTC. Translation gives CASSFRAPGQGGQETQYF. The full variable domain, its missing parts supplied by reference TRBV9 and TRBJ2-5, is DSGVTQTPKHLITATGQRVTLRCSPRSGDLSVYWYQQSLDQGLQFLIQYYNGEERAKGNILERFSAQQFPDLHSELNLSSLELGDSALYFCASSFRAPGQGGQETQYFGPGTRLLVL.

The chain has TRBV7-2 and TRBJ1-3; maybe TRBD1 (6 bases). V was pared by 8 bases and J by 11 bases, with 19 bases between. CDR3 length: 13 residues. Germline-derived CDR1 and CDR2 are SGHTA and FQGNSA. The CDR3 bases are TGTGCCAGCGGATCCGGGGGGGGCAGAGCCATATATTTT. It is translated as CASGSGGGRAIYF. The complete variable domain, with remaining parts taken from reference TRBV7-2 and TRBJ1-3, reads GAGVSQSPSNKVTEKGKDVELRCDPISGHTALYWYRQSLGQGLEFLIYFQGNSAPDKSGLPSDRFSAERTGGSVSTLTIQRTQQEDSAVYLCASGSGGGRAIYFGEGSWLTVV.

V is TRBV11-3 and J is TRBJ2-6; 14 bases are a match to TRBD2. The germline CDR1 and CDR2 sequences are SGHNT and YENEEA. The junction had 2 bases not matched to a gene; V was cut back by 2 bases and J by 2 bases. The CDR3 sequence is 18 residues long. The CDR3 loop reads CASSLQGLAGAGANVLTF. The CDR3 coding sequence is TGTGCCAGCAGCTTACAGGGACTAGCGGGAGCTGGGGCCAACGTCCTGACTTTC.

This chain uses TRBV5-1 with TRBJ2-2, with 8 bases aligning to TRBD2. With V trimmed by 0 bases and J by 0 bases, 7 bases remained unmatched. The V gene's germline CDR1 is SGHRS and CDR2 YFSETQ. The CDR3 length is 18 residues. The CDR3 DNA sequence: TGCGCCAGCAGCTTGGCCAGCGGGGGCCCTTCGAACACCGGGGAGCTGTTTTTT. Protein: CASSLASGGPSNTGELFF.

The chain recombines TRBV9 with TRBJ2-3; TRBD1 agrees at 9 bases. Trimming removed 5 bases from V and 0 bases from J; junction bases left unmatched: 7. Germline CDR1 reads SGDLS; CDR2 reads YYNGEE. There are 16 residues in the CDR3. The CDR3 DNA sequence: TGTGCCAGCAGTCCCCTCGGGACAGGGAGCACAGATACGCAGTATTTT. Translated, it gives CASSPLGTGSTDTQYF.

This chain joins TRBV23-1 and TRBJ2-1; D remains ambiguous. TRBV23-1 is an open reading frame, and its role is uncertain. V shed 3 bases and J shed 10 bases, with 7 bases lying between them. The CDR3 is 11 residues long. CDR3: CASSHGWEQFF. CDR3 coding DNA: TGCGCCAGCAGTCACGGGTGGGAGCAGTTCTTC.

This chain connects TRBV6-5 to TRBJ2-7; 9 bases are a match to TRBD1. This CDR3 region has 14 residues. Germline loops: CDR1 MNHEY, CDR2 SVGAGI. The trim removed 5 bases at V and 0 bases at J, leaving 2 bases unmatched. CDR3 in DNA: TGTGCCAGCAGTCGGGGACAGGGCTCCTACGAGCAGTACGTC. Its protein product is CASSRGQGSYEQYV.

This rearrangement joins TRBV7-8 to TRBJ2-2; TRBD2 agrees at 12 bases. Germline loops: CDR1 SGHVS, CDR2 FQNEAQ. CDR3 length: 16 residues. V shed 5 bases, J shed 2 bases, and the junction held 3 bases outside the gene matches. CDR3 region: CASSTTSGRNTGELFF. CDR3 sequence (DNA): TGTGCCAGCAGCACGACTAGCGGGAGAAACACCGGGGAGCTGTTTTTT. The full variable domain, with the rest looked up from reference TRBV7-8 and TRBJ2-2, is GAGVSQSPRYKVAKRGQDVALRCDPISGHVSLFWYQQALGQGPEFLTYFQNEAQLDKSGLPSDRFFAERPEGSVSTLKIQRTQQEDSAVYLCASSTTSGRNTGELFFGEGSRLTVL.